This TCR beta chain was recorded in a study of CD8 T cells in ankylosing spondylitis (dated by TCRdb to the late 2010s). Regarding the study in general: T cell receptor beta repertoires were profiled in healthy donors and ankylosing spondylitis patients so that disease-linked TCR variants could be found. The full study cohort was made up of about two dozen ankylosing spondylitis patients and 108 healthy donors. Peripheral blood samples were taken, and synovial fluid was additionally collected from ankylosing spondylitis patients.

Findings and caveats that apply to the study as a whole: The disease-linked clones were reported as significantly enriched in matched synovial fluid samples from ankylosing spondylitis patients. In peripheral blood, the disease-linked clones were found at relatively low frequencies and had a CD8+ phenotype. Some motif variants were previously reported in synovial fluid and blood of reactive arthritis patients, suggesting common disease-initiation mechanisms. A TCR beta motif of several highly homologous amino acid variants appeared characteristic of blood from ankylosing spondylitis patients.

A distance of 13 bases separates the germline ends of V and J, which lose 7 bases and 1 base respectively. From the cysteine through the phenylalanine, the CDR3 covers 14 amino acids. This entry keeps only the CDR3 DNA: 42 bases, framed from base 1. Taken from the germline V gene, the CDR1 and CDR2 loops are SGHNT and YENEEA. TCRdb names Illumina HiSeq 2500 as the instrument used. TCR beta libraries were prepared by quantitative 5'-RACE with molecular barcodes. From the authors' description of their analysis: A new computational method based on a probabilistic model of VDJ rearrangement was used to identify disease-linked TCR variants. TCRdb trimmed the raw reads at Q25, called clones with MiXCR and kept productive beta chains. Under each unique CDR3 protein, matching rows form one entry showing the most common genes and DNA. The V and J calls here are based on TCRdb, not the publication. In all, the sample holds hundreds of thousands of distinct CDR3 sequences, and roughly a quarter of those were seen once. Of the sample, under 0.9% falls within the top ten clones.

This clonotype was picked up one time. There is no known antigen for this receptor. No much larger clone exists at a distance of one base, and base qualities are not known. This TCR derives from a male donor with ankylosing spondylitis. The V and J segments used are TRBV11-3 and TRBJ1-1; matching of 5 bases hints at TRBD1 as the D gene. Sequenced sample: blood, either unsorted or a sorted T cell fraction (not recorded which). The bases read TGTGCCAGCATCCTTTTCCAGGGGAACACTGAAGCTTTCTTT. Its coded protein is CASILFQGNTEAFF.